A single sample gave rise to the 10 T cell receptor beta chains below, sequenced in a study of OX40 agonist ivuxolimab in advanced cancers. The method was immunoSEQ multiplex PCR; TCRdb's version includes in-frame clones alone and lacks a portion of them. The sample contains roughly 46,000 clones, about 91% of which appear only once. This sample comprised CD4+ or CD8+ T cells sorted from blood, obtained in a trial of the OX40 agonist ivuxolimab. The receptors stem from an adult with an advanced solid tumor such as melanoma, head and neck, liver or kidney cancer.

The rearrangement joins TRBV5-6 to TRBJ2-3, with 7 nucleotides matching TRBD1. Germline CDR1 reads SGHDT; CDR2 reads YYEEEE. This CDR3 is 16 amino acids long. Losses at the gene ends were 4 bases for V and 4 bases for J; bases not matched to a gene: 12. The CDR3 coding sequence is TGTGCCAGCAGCCCGACTCAGACAGGGTACGCAGATACGCAGTATTTT. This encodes CASSPTQTGYADTQYF.

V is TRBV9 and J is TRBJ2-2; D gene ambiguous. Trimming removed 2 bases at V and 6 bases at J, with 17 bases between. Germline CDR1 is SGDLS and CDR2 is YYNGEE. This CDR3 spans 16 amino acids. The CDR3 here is CASSVYLSVIAGELFF. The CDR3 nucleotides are TGTGCCAGCAGCGTGTACTTATCGGTAATCGCCGGGGAGCTGTTTTTT.

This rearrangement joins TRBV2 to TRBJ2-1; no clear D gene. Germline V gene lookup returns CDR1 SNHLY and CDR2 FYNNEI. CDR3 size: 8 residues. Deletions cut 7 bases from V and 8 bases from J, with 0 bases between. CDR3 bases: TGTGCCAGCAATGAGCAGTTCTTC. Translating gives CASNEQFF.

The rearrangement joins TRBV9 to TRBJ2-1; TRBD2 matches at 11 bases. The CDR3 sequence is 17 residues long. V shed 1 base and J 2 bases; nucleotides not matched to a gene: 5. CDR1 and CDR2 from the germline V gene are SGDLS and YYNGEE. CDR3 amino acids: CASSVRLAGGPYNEQFF. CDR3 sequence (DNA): TGTGCCAGCAGCGTACGTCTAGCGGGAGGACCCTACAATGAGCAGTTCTTC.

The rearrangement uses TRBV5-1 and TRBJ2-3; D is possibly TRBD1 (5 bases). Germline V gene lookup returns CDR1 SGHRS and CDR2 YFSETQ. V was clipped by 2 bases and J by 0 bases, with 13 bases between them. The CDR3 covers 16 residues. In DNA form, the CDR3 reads TGCGCCAGCAGCTTTGCTCAGGGTGGGAGCACAGATACGCAGTATTTT. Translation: CASSFAQGGSTDTQYF.

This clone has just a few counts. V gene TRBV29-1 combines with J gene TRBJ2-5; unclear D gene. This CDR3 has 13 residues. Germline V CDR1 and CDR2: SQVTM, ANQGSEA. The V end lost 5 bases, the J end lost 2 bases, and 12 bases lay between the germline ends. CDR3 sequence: CSVPRDVQETQYF. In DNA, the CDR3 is TGCAGCGTTCCAAGGGATGTTCAAGAGACCCAGTACTTC.

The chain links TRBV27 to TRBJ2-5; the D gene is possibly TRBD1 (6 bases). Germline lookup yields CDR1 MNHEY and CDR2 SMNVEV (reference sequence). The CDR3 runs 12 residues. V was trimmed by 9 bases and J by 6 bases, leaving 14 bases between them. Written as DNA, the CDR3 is TGTGCCAGTCGCGACAGGCGGCAGACCCAGTACTTC. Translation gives CASRDRRQTQYF.

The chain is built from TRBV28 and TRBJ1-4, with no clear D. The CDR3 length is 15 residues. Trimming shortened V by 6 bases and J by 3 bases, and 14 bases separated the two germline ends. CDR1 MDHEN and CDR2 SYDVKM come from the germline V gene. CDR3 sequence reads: CASSPRERANEKLFF. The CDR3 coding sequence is TGTGCCAGCAGCCCCCGGGAAAGAGCTAATGAAAAACTGTTTTTT.

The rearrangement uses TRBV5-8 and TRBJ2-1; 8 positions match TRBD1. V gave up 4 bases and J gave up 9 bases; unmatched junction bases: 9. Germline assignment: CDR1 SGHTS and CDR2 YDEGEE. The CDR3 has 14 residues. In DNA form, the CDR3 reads TGTGCCAGCAGCAAGTGGACAGGGACGGGTGAGCAGTTCTTC. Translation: CASSKWTGTGEQFF.

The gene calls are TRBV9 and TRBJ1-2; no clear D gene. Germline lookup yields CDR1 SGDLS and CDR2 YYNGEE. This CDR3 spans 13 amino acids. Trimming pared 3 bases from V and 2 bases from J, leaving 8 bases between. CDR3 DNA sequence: TGTGCCAGCAGCGACAGATTGAACTATGGCTACACCTTC. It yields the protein CASSDRLNYGYTF.